This TCR beta chain is drawn from a study of T cell repertoires in cytomegalovirus infection. TCRdb re-derived calls from the reads in MiXCR, one entry per CDR3 protein. The table has about 300,000 distinct CDR3 sequences, about 8.8% seen once. This clonotype was seen many times. The CDR3 length is 15 residues. V was cut by 7 bases and J by 3 bases, with 16 bases left in between. Germline CDR1 and CDR2: MNHNS and SASEGT. Sequencing was carried out using PBMCs. This sequence joins TRBV6-1 and TRBJ2-1; D might be TRBD1 or TRBD2, each matching 6 bases. This clonotype originated in a human donor in good health (CMV status not recorded). Some clones in this sample may be carry-over from other donors' samples. Here the CDR3 reads CASKTGRGIYNEQFF. The CDR3 region has the DNA TGTGCCAGCAAGACAGGACGGGGGATCTACAATGAGCAGTTCTTC.